This entry describes one TCR beta chain. What it binds is unknown. The study ran its PCR with 60 Vbeta and 13 Jbeta primers. Per the original methods: In a later analysis, some 10 million of about 80 million unique beta chains occurred in at least two donors. Produced via immunoSEQ multiplex PCR; TCRdb's table is partial and in-frame only. Clone size and the V and J calls come from that table; the DNA yielded D and trimming. The table records 60,000 to 75,000 clones, around 85% of them present only once. This entry is derived from a study of cytomegalovirus exposure and HLA in healthy donors. Trimming pared 7 bases from V and 5 bases from J, leaving 14 bases between. The CDR3 totals 13 residues. Germline CDR1 is SNHLY and CDR2 is FYNNEI. Study-level points and caveats: Researchers counted over 150 TCR beta chains as cytomegalovirus-associated.

The rearrangement links TRBV2 to TRBJ2-5; possibly TRBD1 for D (5 bases). The sequencing sample was made of PBMCs. The TCR originated in a woman in her twenties or thirties in good health and CMV-seronegative. CDR3 in amino acids: CASIWQGRETQYF. The CDR3 DNA follows: TGTGCCAGCATTTGGCAGGGTAGGGAGACCCAGTACTTC.